A single sample gave rise to the 20 T cell receptor beta chains below, sequenced in a study of PD-1 blockade in classical Hodgkin lymphoma. Time point in this sample: cycle 4 day 1 (C4D1), after more than 5 weeks of nivolumab. The patients all showed relapse after autologous stem cell transplantation, while their brentuximab vedotin exposure varied. By magnetic negative selection, CD8+ T cells were isolated from the thawed PBMCs. Clones were read by immunoSEQ multiplex PCR, and TCRdb kept only the in-frame ones, dropping some. The sample holds some 20,000 clones, around 84% seen once. This material consisted of CD8+ T cells from blood, taken before the fourth cycle of nivolumab. The receptors here all came from a human donor with classical Hodgkin lymphoma.

This clone showed up just a few times. V is TRBV2 and J is TRBJ2-3; 10 bases match TRBD2. The CDR3 extends over 16 amino acids. CDR1 is SNHLY, CDR2 FYNNEI, per germline. Trimming took 3 bases from V and 0 from J; bases not matched to a gene: 3. In nucleotides, the CDR3 is TGTGCCAGCAGTGACACTAGCGGGACTAGCACAGATACGCAGTATTTT. It is translated as CASSDTSGTSTDTQYF.

The V and J genes are TRBV30 and TRBJ1-2, with D uncertain. Germline CDR1 GTSNPN, CDR2 SVGIG (reference sequence). Trimming shortened V by 4 bases and J by 4 bases, and 7 bases separated the two germline ends. This CDR3 spans 11 amino acids. This CDR3 reads CAWKASYGYTF. The CDR3 region has the DNA TGTGCCTGGAAGGCCTCCTATGGCTACACCTTC. Looking up the rest from reference TRBV30 and TRBJ1-2 gives the full variable domain: SQTIHQWPATLVQPVGSPLSLECTVEGTSNPNLYWYRQAAGRGLQLLFYSVGIGQISSEVPQNLSASRPQDRQFILSSKKLLLSDSGFYLCAWKASYGYTFGSGTRLTVV.

This clone was seen only a few times. The chain employs TRBV7-2 and TRBJ1-5; D unresolved. Trimming shortened V by 1 base and J by 7 bases, and 11 bases separated the two germline ends. Germline V gives CDR1 SGHTA, CDR2 FQGNSA. The CDR3 spans 14 residues. The CDR3 DNA sequence: TGTGCCAGCAGCTTAGTAGGGTTGAGGCAGCCCCAGCATTTT. Amino acids: CASSLVGLRQPQHF.

The chain uses TRBV27 and TRBJ2-1; D uncertain. Trimming pared 8 bases from V and 1 base from J, leaving 12 bases between. CDR1 and CDR2 from the germline V gene are MNHEY and SMNVEV (reference sequence). This CDR3 region has 14 residues. CDR3 DNA sequence: TGTGCCAGCCGTTCGGTTCTTTCCTACAATGAGCAGTTCTTC. This translates into CASRSVLSYNEQFF.

This chain connects TRBV29-1 to TRBJ1-1; D is possibly TRBD1 (5 bases). The germline gives CDR1 SQVTM, CDR2 ANQGSEA. V dropped 6 bases and J dropped 1 base, with 15 bases sitting between them. The CDR3 spans 14 residues. The CDR3 DNA reads as TGCAGCGTCGATCCCGGGACGGGGAACACTGAAGCTTTCTTT. Encoded protein: CSVDPGTGNTEAFF.

This chain uses TRBV18 with TRBJ2-3; TRBD1 matches 8 bases. Per germline, CDR1 KGHSH and CDR2 LQKENI. J gave up 1 base and V 3 bases, and 0 bases lay outside the gene matches. The CDR3 loop spans 14 amino acids. CDR3 DNA sequence: TGTGCCAGCTCACCGGGACAGGGCACAGATACGCAGTATTTT. It is translated as CASSPGQGTDTQYF.

V gene TRBV7-2 combines with J gene TRBJ1-2, with D tentatively TRBD1 (6 bases). The V gene's germline CDR1 is SGHTA and CDR2 FQGNSA. V was shortened by 1 base and J by 2 bases, with 8 bases between the two germline ends. The CDR3 spans 14 residues. The DNA of the CDR3 is TGTGCCAGCAGCTTAGGGACAGTCAACTATGGCTACACCTTC. Translation: CASSLGTVNYGYTF. The full variable domain, rest sourced from reference TRBV7-2 and TRBJ1-2, is GAGVSQSPSNKVTEKGKDVELRCDPISGHTALYWYRQSLGQGLEFLIYFQGNSAPDKSGLPSDRFSAERTGGSVSTLTIQRTQQEDSAVYLCASSLGTVNYGYTFGSGTRLTVV.

The rearrangement uses TRBV5-1 and TRBJ2-1; 7 bases are a match to TRBD1. CDR3 length equals 12 residues. V dropped 4 bases and J dropped 8; count of bases not matched to a gene: 3. Germline V lookup: CDR1 SGHRS, CDR2 YFSETQ. CDR3 sequence: CASSRQGHEQFF. Written as DNA, the CDR3 is TGCGCCAGCAGCCGACAGGGCCATGAGCAGTTCTTC.

The V call is TRBV6-1, the J call TRBJ2-1; 8 bases agree with TRBD1. The germline V gene encodes CDR1 MNHNS and CDR2 SASEGT. The CDR3 spans 15 residues. Trimming removed 6 bases from V and 0 bases from J; junction bases left unmatched: 4. This CDR3 is CASRGDRSSYNEQFF. The CDR3 coding sequence is TGTGCCAGCAGGGGGGACAGGAGCTCCTACAATGAGCAGTTCTTC.

This clone was counted only a few times. V is TRBV28 and J is TRBJ1-1; weak D call: TRBD1 (6 bases). V was clipped by 7 bases and J by 1 base, with 10 bases between them. Germline CDR1 and CDR2: MDHEN and SYDVKM. CDR3 size: 13 residues. CDR3 sequence: CASTYRENTEAFF. CDR3 in DNA: TGTGCCAGCACCTACAGGGAGAACACTGAAGCTTTCTTT.

The chain recombines TRBV2 with TRBJ2-3; D unclear. CDR3 length: 13 residues. Germline V gene sequence: CDR1 SNHLY, CDR2 FYNNEI. The V and J ends lost 3 bases and 9 bases respectively, with 13 bases between them. The CDR3 bases are TGTGCCAGCAGTGATTCGGAGTTGGAGACGCAGTATTTT. Translation: CASSDSELETQYF.

The chain couples TRBV30 to TRBJ1-2; the D gene is possibly TRBD1 (6 bases). This CDR3 comprises 13 residues. With 4 bases removed from V and 6 bases from J, the gap between germline ends came to 15 bases. Germline-derived CDR1 and CDR2 are GTSNPN and SVGIG (reference sequence). CDR3 in amino acids: CAWNLGAGDGYTF. DNA for the CDR3: TGTGCCTGGAATCTGGGGGCGGGGGATGGCTACACCTTC. The whole variable domain, filled in from reference TRBV30 and TRBJ1-2, reads SQTIHQWPATLVQPVGSPLSLECTVEGTSNPNLYWYRQAAGRGLQLLFYSVGIGQISSEVPQNLSASRPQDRQFILSSKKLLLSDSGFYLCAWNLGAGDGYTFGSGTRLTVV.

This clone was seen a few times. The chain links TRBV27 to TRBJ1-2, with D possibly TRBD1 on 5 matching bases. CDR1 and CDR2 from the germline V gene are MNHEY and SMNVEV (reference sequence). The V end lost 0 bases, the J end lost 4 bases, and 9 bases lay between the germline ends. The CDR3 spans 14 residues. The DNA of the CDR3 is TGTGCCAGCAGTTTATCCGGCGGGGGCTATGGCTACACCTTC. As protein: CASSLSGGGYGYTF.

By sample share, this clone is medium-sized. The chain employs TRBV27 and TRBJ1-2, with 8 bases lining up with TRBD1. From germline, CDR1 is MNHEY and CDR2 SMNVEV (reference sequence). The J segment lost 8 bases and the V segment lost 4 bases, leaving 15 bases of the junction unmatched. CDR3 length: 16 residues. The CDR3 protein is CASSSWAGTGMRGYTF. The CDR3 DNA reads TGTGCCAGCAGTTCGTGGGCCGGGACAGGAATGAGGGGCTACACCTTC.

The chain has TRBV5-6 and TRBJ1-2, with 8 nucleotides matching TRBD1. The V and J ends lost 4 bases and 5 bases, in that order; junction bases with no gene match: 7. This CDR3 has 14 residues. CDR1 SGHDT and CDR2 YYEEEE come from the germline V gene. The CDR3 spells CASSAHRGSYGYTF. For the CDR3, the DNA is TGTGCCAGCAGCGCTCACAGGGGGAGTTATGGCTACACCTTC.

The genes are TRBV4-3 and TRBJ1-4; TRBD1 agrees at 8 bases. Germline values: CDR1 LGHNA, CDR2 YSLEER. Trimming at V came to 1 base and at J to 4 bases, leaving 5 bases not matched to a gene. The CDR3 covers 16 residues. The CDR3 is CASSQVGGQVNEKLFF. DNA for the CDR3: TGCGCCAGCAGCCAAGTTGGGGGACAGGTTAATGAAAAACTGTTTTTT.

V gene TRBV27 combines with J gene TRBJ2-7; 9 bases fit TRBD1. Germline-derived CDR1 and CDR2 are MNHEY and SMNVEV (reference sequence). This CDR3 is 14 amino acids long. V trimming: 2 bases; J trimming: 6 bases; junction bases outside the gene matches: 5. Here the CDR3 reads CASSLEGQGREQYF. The CDR3 DNA sequence: TGTGCCAGCAGTTTAGAGGGACAGGGCCGCGAGCAGTACTTC.

In this sample, this clone turned up a few times. The V and J genes are TRBV5-5 and TRBJ2-7; TRBD2 agrees at 15 bases. The CDR3 is 18 amino acids. The V gene's germline CDR1 is SGHKS and CDR2 YYEKEE (reference sequence). J lost 5 bases, V lost 3 bases, and 12 bases had no gene match. The CDR3 DNA sequence: TGTGCCAGCAGCTCGGGACTAGCGGGGGGAACCCAAGACCACGAGCAGTACTTC. Protein: CASSSGLAGGTQDHEQYF.

J is TRBJ2-7 and V is TRBV9; D is perhaps TRBD1 (5 bases). From germline, CDR1 is SGDLS and CDR2 YYNGEE. V gave up 4 bases and J gave up 3 bases, with 11 bases separating them. The CDR3 sequence is 13 residues long. Written as DNA, the CDR3 is TGTGCCAGCAGCCTGGGGCAGGGCTACGAGCAGTACTTC. It yields the protein CASSLGQGYEQYF.

The chain links TRBV6-5 to TRBJ2-1; maybe TRBD2 (6 bases). CDR3 length equals 14 residues. V lost 6 bases and J lost 4, with 13 bases in between. The germline V gene encodes CDR1 MNHEY and CDR2 SVGAGI. CDR3 coding DNA: TGTGCCAGCAGCCCCCTCCGGGGGTACAATGAGCAGTTCTTC. Translation gives CASSPLRGYNEQFF.